A selection of T cell receptor beta chains follows, all from one sample in a study of blood T cells in healthy people across ages. Each CDR3 protein gets one entry after TCRdb re-called the 5' RACE reads with MiXCR. The repertoire consists of about 1.1 million distinct CDR3 sequences, with under 40% occurring once and the leading ten covering roughly 13%. The source material was blood. These receptor sequences come from a man in his late teens or twenties in good health. Each CDR3 is given with its conserved first and last residue.

CDR3aa,j_gene,v_gene
CASSVQTRNQPQHF,TRBJ1-5,TRBV12-3/TRBV12-4
CSVGTGVRGGELFF,TRBJ2-2,TRBV29-1
CASRHDRPDYGYTF,TRBJ1-2,TRBV9
CASSLAPRQHENQPQHF,TRBJ1-5,TRBV7-9
CVSSPRYINEQYF,TRBJ2-7,TRBV7-2
CAGPLASTSLETDTQYF,TRBJ2-3,TRBV2
CATEKGGNEQFF,TRBJ2-1,TRBV6-6
CATSDGRGAKNIQYF,TRBJ2-4,TRBV24-1
CASSHIGAVSSYNEQYF,-,TRBV7-9
CASSRDRGDQETQYF,TRBJ2-5,TRBV2
CASAYRQGTYEQFF,TRBJ2-1,TRBV12-3/TRBV12-4
CASVGPSNEQFF,TRBJ2-1,TRBV12-3/TRBV12-4
CASSLGTGVGNEQFF,TRBJ2-1,TRBV7-9
CASSLMRGAYNEQFF,TRBJ2-1,TRBV27
CASSVVGGGRGEKLFF,TRBJ1-4,TRBV9